The 21 T cell receptor beta chains below come from one sample, sequenced in a study of immune heterogeneity within non-small cell lung tumors (dated by TCRdb to 2017 to 2018). The TCR template was genomic DNA extracted from bulk tumor tissue, and 600 ng of gDNA was amplified for each sample. During surgery, multiple biopsies were taken from each primary tumor and placed as far apart as possible within the tumor mass. The study cohort was described as untreated, and patients were newly diagnosed NSCLC cases undergoing curative surgery. TCRdb records HiSeq X Ten as the sequencer. The TCR beta CDR3 region was amplified with a multiplex PCR system whose first round of approximately 10 cycles used 32 V-gene forward primers and 13 J-gene reverse primers. TCRdb reprocessing: public reads trimmed at Q25 with fastp, clones called with MiXCR, in-frame beta chains kept. Rows are unified per CDR3 protein, each entry keeping the most common DNA and genes. This sample comprises 21,000 or so distinct CDR3 sequences, around 28% of them detected only once. Of the sample, about 4.6% falls within the top ten clones.

Sequencing was performed on lung tumor tissue. The receptors shown here come from a man aged 40-50 years with non-small cell lung cancer.

This clonotype was picked up many times. This chain connects TRBV11-3 to TRBJ1-1, with D hard to call. Per germline, CDR1 SGHNT and CDR2 YENEEA. With 8 bases removed from V and 3 bases from J, the gap between germline ends came to 7 bases. This CDR3 contains 11 residues. CDR3 sequence: CASQSDTEAFF. Here the CDR3 DNA reads TGTGCCAGCCAGTCAGACACTGAAGCTTTCTTT.

This clonotype was counted many times. This rearrangement joins TRBV19 to TRBJ1-5; a possible D gene is TRBD1 (6 bases). V gave up 6 bases and J gave up 4 bases, with 16 bases separating them. This CDR3 region has 15 residues. Germline V gives CDR1 LNHDA, CDR2 SQIVND (reference sequence). The CDR3 is CASSAWTAFNQPQHF. The CDR3 DNA is TGTGCCAGTAGCGCCTGGACAGCTTTTAATCAGCCCCAGCATTTT.

In its sample, this clonotype was seen a few times. The chain recombines TRBV6-4 with TRBJ2-3, with TRBD2 matching 12 bases. The germline gives CDR1 MRHNA, CDR2 SNTAGT. The length of the CDR3 is 15 residues. The V segment lost 8 bases and the J segment 1 base; nucleotides outside the gene matches: 4. CDR3 bases: TGTGCCAGCGCTAGGACTAGCGGGGGCACAGATACGCAGTATTTT. Residues: CASARTSGGTDTQYF.

By share of the sample, this clonotype is medium-sized. J is TRBJ2-3 and V is TRBV12-3 or TRBV12-4; the match to TRBD2 covers 7 bases. Germline trimming cut 7 bases from V and 4 bases from J; bases unmatched to any gene: 5. The CDR3 loop spans 13 amino acids. CDR3 sequence reads: CASTRTRPDTQYF. In nucleotides, the CDR3 is TGTGCCAGCACCCGGACTAGGCCAGATACGCAGTATTTT.

This clonotype was observed many times. The chain uses TRBV18 and TRBJ1-1, with 7 positions matching TRBD1. V dropped 4 bases and J dropped 7; count of bases not matched to a gene: 0. The germline V gene has CDR1 KGHSH and CDR2 LQKENI. This CDR3 has 11 residues. CDR3 loop: CASSRQGEAFF. DNA of the CDR3: TGTGCCAGCTCACGACAGGGTGAAGCTTTCTTT.

In this sample, this clonotype is medium-sized. The chain has TRBV19 and TRBJ2-7; TRBD1 is a possible D gene (6 bases). V dropped 5 bases and J dropped 9 bases, with 17 bases sitting between them. Germline loops: CDR1 LNHDA, CDR2 SQIVND (reference sequence). The CDR3 is made up of 13 amino acids. CDR3: CASSPGQTPGQYF. In nucleotides, the CDR3 is TGTGCCAGTAGTCCCGGACAGACCCCTGGGCAGTACTTC.

As to this clonotype: It is likely a read error, because the conserved phenylalanine at the end of the CDR3 is missing. The V gene is TRBV12-3 or TRBV12-4, the J gene TRBJ2-7; D is undetermined. The CDR3 spans 13 residues. The germline V and J ends were trimmed by 6 bases and 6 bases, with 15 bases remaining between them. This CDR3 is CASSATWTGEQYL. The CDR3 DNA is TGTGCCAGCAGCGCTACCTGGACGGGCGAGCAGTACCTC.

This chain joins TRBV28 and TRBJ1-4, with 7 bases aligning to TRBD1. Germline CDR1 reads MDHEN; CDR2 reads SYDVKM. Losses at the gene ends were 5 bases for V and 10 bases for J; bases not matched to a gene: 22. The CDR3 consists of 18 residues. The CDR3, as DNA: TGTGCCAGCAGTCAATCATTTCTATCGGACAGGAGGAGGGTAAAACTGTTTTTT. Translated: CASSQSFLSDRRRVKLFF.

On this clonotype itself: The conserved phenylalanine or tryptophan is not found at the CDR3 terminus, so this likely reflects a read error. The V gene is TRBV7-8, the J gene TRBJ2-7; tentatively, D is TRBD1 (5 bases). The CDR3 runs to 15 residues. V was trimmed by 2 bases and J by 0 bases, leaving 11 bases between them. CDR1 and CDR2 from the germline V gene are SGHVS and FQNEAQ. CDR3 in DNA: TGTGCCAGCAGCTTACCGACAGAAAGCTCCTACGAGCAGTACCTC. Encoded protein: CASSLPTESSYEQYL.

The genes are TRBV5-5 and TRBJ2-2; a weak D match, TRBD1 (5 bases). The CDR3 extends over 14 amino acids. The ends were cut back, 1 base at V and 7 bases at J, with 11 bases in the middle. Germline V gene sequence: CDR1 SGHKS, CDR2 YYEKEE (reference sequence). CDR3: CASSLSGSGGELFF. CDR3 nucleotide sequence: TGTGCCAGCAGCTTGTCAGGGTCCGGCGGGGAGCTGTTTTTT.

Of note for this clonotype: Relative to the germline gene, one junction end is altered; a read error may explain this. V usage is TRBV12-3 or TRBV12-4 and J usage is TRBJ1-1, with 8 bases that match TRBD1. This CDR3 region has 19 residues. CDR3 region: CANSLRGEQGASAGTEAFF. CDR3 DNA sequence: TGTGCCAACAGTTTAAGGGGCGAGCAGGGGGCCTCCGCAGGCACTGAAGCTTTCTTT.

This clonotype showed up many times. V gene TRBV5-1 combines with J gene TRBJ2-1; no definite D call. The germline CDR1 and CDR2 sequences are SGHRS and YFSETQ. Trimming took off 3 bases at V and 4 bases at J, with 8 bases between the two ends. This CDR3 has 13 residues. The CDR3 DNA follows: TGCGCCAGCAGCTCCTTATCGTACAATGAGCAGTTCTTC. Its translation: CASSSLSYNEQFF.

Concerning this clonotype: A much larger clone lies one base from this, so it may be a read error. The V gene is TRBV30, the J gene TRBJ1-2; perhaps TRBD1 as D (5 bases). The CDR3 runs 13 residues. The germline V gene encodes CDR1 GTSNPN and CDR2 SVGIG (reference sequence). In DNA form, the CDR3 reads TGTGCCTGGAGTAAAGGAAGGGGCTATGGCCACACCTTC. Its translation: CAWSKGRGYGHTF.

The J gene is TRBJ1-2, the V gene TRBV29-1; no clear D. From germline, CDR1 is SQVTM and CDR2 ANQGSEA. V was cut by 7 bases and J by 3 bases, with 15 bases left in between. The CDR3 loop spans 13 amino acids. The chain's CDR3 is CSAEAQPHYGYTF. The CDR3 coding sequence is TGCAGCGCCGAGGCACAGCCGCACTATGGCTACACCTTC.

This clonotype occurred a few times. This rearrangement joins TRBV5-1 to TRBJ2-2, with 9 bases aligning to TRBD1. The ends lost 0 bases at V and 5 bases at J; junction bases unmatched: 5. This CDR3 spans 16 amino acids. Germline CDR1 is SGHRS and CDR2 is YFSETQ. CDR3 in amino acids: CASSLGTGVWTGELFF. DNA of the CDR3: TGCGCCAGCAGCTTGGGGACAGGGGTGTGGACCGGGGAGCTGTTTTTT.

This clonotype was counted a few times. The J gene is TRBJ2-3, the V gene TRBV6-1; 7 bases agree with TRBD1. The CDR3 has 13 amino acids. The junction had 0 bases not matched to a gene; V was cut back by 6 bases and J by 0 bases. Germline V gene sequence: CDR1 MNHNS, CDR2 SASEGT. CDR3 sequence: CASRTGSTDTQYF. The CDR3 DNA reads TGTGCCAGCAGGACAGGGAGCACAGATACGCAGTATTTT.

This clonotype is categorized as medium-sized. The chain couples TRBV11-3 to TRBJ2-7; 7 bases are a match to TRBD1. CDR3 length: 13 residues. The V segment lost 7 bases and the J segment 3 bases; nucleotides outside the gene matches: 6. Per germline, CDR1 SGHNT and CDR2 YENEEA. CDR3 nucleotides: TGTGCCAGCACCCGGACAGGTTACTACGAGCAGTACTTC. It is translated as CASTRTGYYEQYF.

This clonotype was picked up many times. V is TRBV4-2 and J is TRBJ2-2; 10 bases are a match to TRBD2. CDR1 is LGHNA and CDR2 is YNFKEQ in the germline V gene. The CDR3 spans 17 residues. J lost 4 bases, V lost 4 bases, and 9 bases had no gene match. The CDR3 DNA reads as TGTGCCAGCAGCCCAAGAAGCGGGAGGGTAGGCACCGGGGAGCTGTTTTTT. This gives the protein CASSPRSGRVGTGELFF.

This clonotype was counted at least ten times. This chain uses TRBV6-1 with TRBJ1-2, with D possibly matching TRBD1 (5 bases). The CDR3 is made up of 13 amino acids. V was shortened by 6 bases and J by 4 bases, with 12 bases between the two germline ends. CDR1 is MNHNS, CDR2 SASEGT, per germline. CDR3 sequence reads: CASSPGTVYGYTF. As DNA, the CDR3 is TGTGCCAGCAGCCCCGGGACGGTCTATGGCTACACCTTC.

The chain joins TRBV6-2 or TRBV6-3 to TRBJ2-5; 16 positions match TRBD2. Per germline, CDR1 MNHEY and CDR2 SVGEGT. The length of the CDR3 is 17 residues. J was trimmed by 5 bases and V by 6 bases; bases with no gene match: 9. CDR3 nucleotide sequence: TGTGCCAGCAGGGGACTAGCGGGAGGGCCCATTAAGGAGACCCAGTACTTC. Amino acid sequence: CASRGLAGGPIKETQYF.

This clonotype was recorded at least ten times. The chain uses TRBV20-1 and TRBJ2-1, with 11 nucleotides matching TRBD2. V trimming: 5 bases; J trimming: 5 bases; junction bases outside the gene matches: 20. The V gene's germline CDR1 is DFQATT and CDR2 SNEGSKA (reference sequence). CDR3 length: 19 amino acids. The CDR3 reads CSAFSSGREAFGWNNEQFF. In DNA, the CDR3 is TGCAGTGCTTTTAGTAGCGGGAGGGAGGCTTTCGGGTGGAACAATGAGCAGTTCTTC.